This TCR beta chain emerged from a study of cytomegalovirus exposure and HLA in healthy donors. Overall study results and limits: Both high specificity and high sensitivity reportedly marked the classifier's diagnosis of cytomegalovirus status.

Regarding this clone: No antigen is known for it.

Germline-derived CDR1 and CDR2 are SGHNT and YENEEA. CDR3 length: 14 amino acids. Trimming removed 1 base at V and 2 bases at J, with 8 bases between. The study ran its PCR with 60 Vbeta and 13 Jbeta primers. Profiling relied on immunoSEQ multiplex PCR, and the TCRdb table lists in-frame clones only, not all of them. The sample includes roughly 80,000 clones, roughly four fifths of them seen just once. The rearrangement joins TRBV11-3 to TRBJ1-1; no definite D call. The material sequenced was PBMCs. This TCR came from a woman between 45 and 65 years old in good health and CMV-seropositive. DNA for the CDR3: TGTGCCAGCAGCTTAGCGGGAATCAACACTGAAGCTTTCTTT. Translating it yields CASSLAGINTEAFF.